These 5 T cell receptor beta chains share one sample of origin, sequenced in a study of T-cell reconstitution after alpha-beta-depleted transplantation in children. This sample's TCRbeta library carried unique molecular identifier barcodes. TCRdb analysed the PCR reads with MiXCR anew, one entry per CDR3 protein. Of over 200,000 distinct CDR3 sequences detected, under 13% appear once; the ten largest clones hold under 30%. Sequencing was performed on PBMCs, taken before TCRalphabeta/CD19-depleted stem cell transplant. These receptors all stem from a child less than two years old with acute myeloid leukemia, due to receive a stem cell transplant.

This clonotype was picked up many times. The chain carries TRBV20-1 and TRBJ1-5; the D gene is possibly TRBD1 (6 bases). CDR1 DFQATT and CDR2 SNEGSKA come from the germline V gene (reference sequence). This CDR3 region has 12 residues. V gave up 4 bases and J gave up 3 bases, with 7 bases separating them. Written as DNA, the CDR3 is TGCAGTGCTAAGGGGGTCAATCAGCCCCAGCATTTT. Residues: CSAKGVNQPQHF.

This clonotype came up many times. The J gene is TRBJ2-1, the V gene TRBV12-3 or TRBV12-4; possible D gene TRBD2, 6 bases. V was cut by 8 bases and J by 0 bases, with 11 bases left in between. The CDR3 totals 14 residues. The CDR3: CASYIGSSYNEQFF. CDR3 bases: TGTGCCAGCTACATCGGGAGCTCCTACAATGAGCAGTTCTTC.

This clonotype was found many times. The chain couples TRBV12-3 or TRBV12-4 to TRBJ2-5, with 8 positions matching TRBD2. This CDR3 contains 15 residues. Trimming at V came to 3 bases and at J to 0 bases, leaving 3 bases not matched to a gene. CDR3: CASSLGLGYQETQYF. CDR3 in DNA: TGTGCCAGCAGTTTGGGACTAGGGTACCAAGAGACCCAGTACTTC.

This clonotype was observed at least ten times. V usage is TRBV3-1 and J usage is TRBJ2-2, with no clear D. Germline CDR1 reads LGHDT; CDR2 reads YNNKEL (reference sequence). Trimming shortened V by 0 bases and J by 6 bases, and 8 bases separated the two germline ends. The CDR3 totals 14 residues. Here the CDR3 reads CASSQDTSAGELFF. The CDR3, as DNA: TGTGCCAGCAGCCAAGATACGAGCGCCGGGGAGCTGTTTTTT.

This clonotype was detected ten times or more. J is TRBJ2-1 and V is TRBV19; TRBD2 agrees at 12 bases. The CDR3 runs to 16 residues. Trimming at V came to 6 bases and at J to 2 bases, leaving 5 bases not matched to a gene. Germline V gene lookup returns CDR1 LNHDA and CDR2 SQIVND (reference sequence). The CDR3 protein is CASRPRTSGTYNEQFF. The CDR3, as DNA: TGTGCCAGTAGACCAAGGACTAGCGGGACCTACAATGAGCAGTTCTTC.